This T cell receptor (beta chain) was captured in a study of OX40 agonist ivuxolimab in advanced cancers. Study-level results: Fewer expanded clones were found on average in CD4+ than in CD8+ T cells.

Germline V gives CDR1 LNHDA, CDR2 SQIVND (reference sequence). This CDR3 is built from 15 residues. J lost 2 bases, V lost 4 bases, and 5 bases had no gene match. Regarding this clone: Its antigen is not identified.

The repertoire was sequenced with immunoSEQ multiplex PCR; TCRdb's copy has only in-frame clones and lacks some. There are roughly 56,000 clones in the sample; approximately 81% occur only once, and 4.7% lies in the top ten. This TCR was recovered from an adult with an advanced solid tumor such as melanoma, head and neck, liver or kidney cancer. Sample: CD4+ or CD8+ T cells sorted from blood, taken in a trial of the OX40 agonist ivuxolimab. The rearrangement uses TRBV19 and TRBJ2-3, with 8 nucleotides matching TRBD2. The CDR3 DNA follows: TGTGCCAGTAGTACACTAGCGGACCCCACAGATACGCAGTATTTT. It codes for CASSTLADPTDTQYF. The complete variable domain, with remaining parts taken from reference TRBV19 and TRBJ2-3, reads DGGITQSPKYLFRKEGQNVTLSCEQNLNHDAMYWYRQDPGQGLRLIYYSQIVNDFQKGDIAEGYSVSREKKESFPLTVTSAQKNPTAFYLCASSTLADPTDTQYFGPGTRLTVL.